The clone carrying this T cell receptor (beta chain) was recorded a few times. Method: immunoSEQ multiplex PCR; TCRdb's copy keeps in-frame clones and lacks some. The sample lists approximately 110,000 clones, roughly 80% occurring once. This CDR3 has 15 residues. V trimming: 4 bases; J trimming: 0 bases; junction bases outside the gene matches: 1. Germline loops: CDR1 LGHNA, CDR2 YNFKEQ. This entry belongs to a study of control samples from healthy donors and cancer patients. The V and J genes are TRBV4-2 and TRBJ2-7; 12 bases line up with TRBD1. This clonotype was obtained from a woman between 45 and 60 years old in good health. Sequencing was performed on blood. For the CDR3, the DNA is TGTGCCAGCAGCCCGGGACAGGGGGCCTCCTACGAGCAGTACTTC. The encoded protein is CASSPGQGASYEQYF.